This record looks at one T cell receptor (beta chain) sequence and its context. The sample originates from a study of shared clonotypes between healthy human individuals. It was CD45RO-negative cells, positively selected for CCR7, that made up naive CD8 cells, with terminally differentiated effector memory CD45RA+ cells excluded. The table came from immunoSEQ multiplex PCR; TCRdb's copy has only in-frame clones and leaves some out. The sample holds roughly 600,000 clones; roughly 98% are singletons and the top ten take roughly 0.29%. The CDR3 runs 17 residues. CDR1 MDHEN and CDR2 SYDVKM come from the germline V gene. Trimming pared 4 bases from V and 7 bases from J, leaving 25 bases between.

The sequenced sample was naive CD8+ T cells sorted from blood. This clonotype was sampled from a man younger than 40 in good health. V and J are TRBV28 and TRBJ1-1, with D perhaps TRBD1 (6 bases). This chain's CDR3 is CASSSPLSLDRPHEAFF. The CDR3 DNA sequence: TGTGCCAGCAGTTCCCCCCTCTCCCTTGACAGGCCGCATGAAGCTTTCTTT.